Following are 11 T cell receptor beta chains from one sample sequenced in a study of identical twins. One entry per CDR3 protein, called by TCRdb with MiXCR from the 5' RACE reads. The table shows about 330,000 distinct CDR3 sequences, with about 12% occurring only once. These same records also appear under a second study, on yellow fever vaccine responses in identical twins.

The sample consisted of CD8+ T cells sorted from blood. The receptors shown here come from a woman under 30 in good health.

This clonotype was seen only a few times. The chain combines TRBV9 with TRBJ1-6; unclear D gene. The CDR3 length is 15 residues. Deletions cut 0 bases from V and 7 bases from J, with 11 bases between. Per the germline V gene, CDR1 is SGDLS and CDR2 is YYNGEE. The CDR3 bases are TGTGCCAGCAGCGTAGAGGTAACAGAGAATTCACCCCTCCACTTT. Protein: CASSVEVTENSPLHF.

This clonotype was seen many times. The genes are TRBV25-1 and TRBJ1-3; no definite D call. Trimming removed 5 bases from V and 0 bases from J, with 5 bases in between. Germline CDR1 is MGHDK and CDR2 is SYGVNS. This CDR3 has 13 residues. CDR3 protein: CASSISSGNTIYF. The CDR3, as DNA: TGTGCCAGCAGTATCAGCTCTGGAAACACCATATATTTT.

At least ten counts were recorded for this clonotype. V gene TRBV12-3 or TRBV12-4 combines with J gene TRBJ2-1; a possible D gene is TRBD1 (6 bases). The ends were cut back, 2 bases at V and 8 bases at J, with 16 bases in the middle. The CDR3 contains 15 residues. The CDR3 DNA reads as TGTGCCAGCAGTTTACGATGGCAGGGGCCCTATGAGCAGTTCTTC. The encoded protein is CASSLRWQGPYEQFF.

This clonotype was picked up a small number of times. V is TRBV4-1 and J is TRBJ2-3; 12 bases map to TRBD2. Looked up from germline, CDR1 is MGHRA and CDR2 is YSYEKL. The V gene end was trimmed by 0 bases and the J gene end by 2 bases; junction bases not matched to a gene: 9. This CDR3 is built from 19 residues. The CDR3 nucleotides read TGCGCCAGCAGCCAAGATTCAGTACTAGCGGGGGGAATCACAGATACGCAGTATTTT. Translated: CASSQDSVLAGGITDTQYF.

This clonotype was observed a handful of times. The CDR3 DNA reads TGTGCCAGCAGCTCACCGGGACTAGCGGGCTACGAGCAGTACTTC. Its translation: CASSSPGLAGYEQYF. V usage is TRBV7-8 and J usage is TRBJ2-7; TRBD2 aligns across 12 bases. Trimming took 4 bases from V and 3 from J; bases not matched to a gene: 4. The CDR3 contains 15 residues. Germline V lookup: CDR1 SGHVS, CDR2 FQNEAQ.

The chain recombines TRBV12-3 or TRBV12-4 with TRBJ2-5; D is unclear. V gave up 5 bases and J gave up 5 bases, with 15 bases separating them. The CDR3 runs 14 residues. The DNA of the CDR3 is TGTGCCAGCAGTACCCCTAGGTTTGGGGAGACCCAGTACTTC. Residues: CASSTPRFGETQYF.

This chain links TRBV7-8 with TRBJ2-3; 7 positions match TRBD2. This CDR3 region has 18 residues. The germline V gene has CDR1 SGHVS and CDR2 FQNEAQ. The junction had 15 bases not matched to a gene; V was cut back by 4 bases and J by 2 bases. The CDR3 reads CASSSPGIRLADTDTQYF. CDR3 coding DNA: TGTGCCAGCAGCTCCCCAGGGATCCGGCTAGCGGACACAGATACGCAGTATTTT.

The V call is TRBV6-5, the J call TRBJ2-2; 8 bases agree with TRBD1. From germline, CDR1 is MNHEY and CDR2 SVGAGI. V lost 2 bases, J lost 3 bases, and 8 bases stayed unmatched. This CDR3 is built from 17 residues. Here the CDR3 DNA reads TGTGCCAGCAGTTACGGGCAGGGGGCGCGGGACACCGGGGAGCTGTTTTTT. This encodes CASSYGQGARDTGELFF.

This clonotype has a count of ten or more. This rearrangement joins TRBV4-1 to TRBJ2-5; perhaps TRBD1 as D (6 bases). V was cut by 4 bases and J by 2 bases, with 11 bases left in between. The germline V gene encodes CDR1 MGHRA and CDR2 YSYEKL. The CDR3 spans 14 residues. The CDR3 coding sequence is TGCGCCAGCAGCCCCCAGGGGTTTCAAGAGACCCAGTACTTC. Residues: CASSPQGFQETQYF.

There are a few counts of this clonotype. The V call is TRBV5-1, the J call TRBJ2-5; 11 positions match TRBD2. Germline CDR1 is SGHRS and CDR2 is YFSETQ. J gave up 4 bases and V 0 bases, and 5 bases lay outside the gene matches. CDR3 size: 16 residues. The CDR3 DNA reads as TGCGCCAGCAGCTTGGTAGCGGGGGGGCCGATAGAGACCCAGTACTTC. This sequence encodes CASSLVAGGPIETQYF.

The table lists this clonotype with many counts. The V gene is TRBV4-1, the J gene TRBJ2-2; tentatively, D is TRBD1 (6 bases). Between the trimmed V and J ends, which lost 6 bases and 1 base, there was a span of 15 bases. Germline lookup yields CDR1 MGHRA and CDR2 YSYEKL. This CDR3 contains 16 residues. This CDR3 is CASRTPQGKNTGELFF. Written as DNA, the CDR3 is TGCGCCAGCAGAACCCCGCAGGGGAAGAACACCGGGGAGCTGTTTTTT.